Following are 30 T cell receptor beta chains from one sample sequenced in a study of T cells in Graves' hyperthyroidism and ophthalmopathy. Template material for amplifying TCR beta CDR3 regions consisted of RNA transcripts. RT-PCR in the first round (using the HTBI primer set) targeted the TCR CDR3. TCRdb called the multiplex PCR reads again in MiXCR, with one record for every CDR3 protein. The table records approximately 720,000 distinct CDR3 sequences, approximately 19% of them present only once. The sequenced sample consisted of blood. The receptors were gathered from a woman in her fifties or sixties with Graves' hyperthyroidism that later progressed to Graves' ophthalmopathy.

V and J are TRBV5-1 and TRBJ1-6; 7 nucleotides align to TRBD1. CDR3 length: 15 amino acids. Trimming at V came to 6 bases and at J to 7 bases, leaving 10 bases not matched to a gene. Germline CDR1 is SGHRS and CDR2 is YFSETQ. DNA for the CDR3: TGCGCCAGCACGGAATGGACAGGACGAAATTCACCCCTCCACTTT. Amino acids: CASTEWTGRNSPLHF. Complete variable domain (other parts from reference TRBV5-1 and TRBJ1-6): KAGVTQTPRYLIKTRGQQVTLSCSPISGHRSVSWYQQTPGQGLQFLFEYFSETQRNKGNFPGRFSGRQFSNSRSEMNVSTLELGDSALYLCASTEWTGRNSPLHFGNGTRLTVT.

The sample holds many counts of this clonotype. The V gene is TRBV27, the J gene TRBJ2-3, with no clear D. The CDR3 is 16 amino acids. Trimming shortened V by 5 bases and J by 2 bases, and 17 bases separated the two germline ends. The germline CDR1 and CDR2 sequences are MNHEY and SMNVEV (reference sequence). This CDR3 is CASSPEQHPLTDTQYF. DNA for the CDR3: TGTGCCAGCAGTCCCGAACAACATCCGCTCACAGATACGCAGTATTTT.

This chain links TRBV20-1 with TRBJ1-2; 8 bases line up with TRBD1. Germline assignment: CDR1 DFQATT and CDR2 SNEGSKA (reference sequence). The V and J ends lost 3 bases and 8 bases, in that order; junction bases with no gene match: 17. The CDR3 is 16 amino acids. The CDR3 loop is CSASMRTGQGRLGYTF. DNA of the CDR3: TGCAGTGCTAGTATGAGGACCGGACAGGGACGGTTGGGCTACACCTTC.

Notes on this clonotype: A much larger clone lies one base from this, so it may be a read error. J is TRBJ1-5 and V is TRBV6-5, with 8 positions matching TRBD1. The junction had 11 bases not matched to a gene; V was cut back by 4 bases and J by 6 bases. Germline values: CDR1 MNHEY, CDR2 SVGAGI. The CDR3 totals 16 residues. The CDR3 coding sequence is TGTGCCAGCAGTTCGACAGGGGTGGGCGGCAGTCAGCCCCAGCATTTT. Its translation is CASSSTGVGGSQPQHF.

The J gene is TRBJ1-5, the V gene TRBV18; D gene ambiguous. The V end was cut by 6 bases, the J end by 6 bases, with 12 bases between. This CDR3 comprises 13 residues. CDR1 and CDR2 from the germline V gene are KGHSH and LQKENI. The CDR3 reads CASSPDGSQPQHF. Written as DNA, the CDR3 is TGTGCCAGCTCTCCGGACGGCAGTCAGCCCCAGCATTTT.

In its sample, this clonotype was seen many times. Here the CDR3 reads CASSLEGQSSYEQYF. The CDR3 bases are TGTGCCAGCAGCTTAGAGGGACAGAGCTCCTACGAGCAGTACTTC. The chain couples TRBV13 to TRBJ2-7; the match to TRBD1 covers 7 bases. In germline, CDR1 is PRHDT, CDR2 FYEKMQ (reference sequence). V was pared by 1 base and J by 0 bases, with 3 bases of the junction left unmatched. The CDR3 sequence is 15 residues long.

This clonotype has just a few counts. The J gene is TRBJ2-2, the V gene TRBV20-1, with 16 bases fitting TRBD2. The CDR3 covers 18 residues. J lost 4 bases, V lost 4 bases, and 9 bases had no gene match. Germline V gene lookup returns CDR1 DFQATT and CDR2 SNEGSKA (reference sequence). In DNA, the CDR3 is TGCAGTGCTACGGCCGGGACTAGCGGGGGGGCGAGCACCGGGGAGCTGTTTTTT. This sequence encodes CSATAGTSGGASTGELFF.

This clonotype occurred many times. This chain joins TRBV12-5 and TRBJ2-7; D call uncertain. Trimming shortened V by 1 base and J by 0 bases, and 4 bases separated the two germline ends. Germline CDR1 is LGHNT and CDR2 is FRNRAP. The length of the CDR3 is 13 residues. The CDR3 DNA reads TGTGCTAGTGGTTTGGGGCACTCCTACGAGCAGTACTTC. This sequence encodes CASGLGHSYEQYF.

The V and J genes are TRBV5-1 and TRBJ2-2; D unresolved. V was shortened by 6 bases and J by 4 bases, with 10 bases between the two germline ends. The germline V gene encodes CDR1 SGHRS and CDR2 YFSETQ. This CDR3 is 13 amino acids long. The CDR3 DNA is TGCGCCAGCAAGAAAGATGGCACCGGGGAGCTGTTTTTT. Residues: CASKKDGTGELFF. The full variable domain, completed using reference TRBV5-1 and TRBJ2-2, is KAGVTQTPRYLIKTRGQQVTLSCSPISGHRSVSWYQQTPGQGLQFLFEYFSETQRNKGNFPGRFSGRQFSNSRSEMNVSTLELGDSALYLCASKKDGTGELFFGEGSRLTVL.

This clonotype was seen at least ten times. The CDR3: CASSHMTARFETQYF. The CDR3 nucleotides read TGTGCCAGCAGCCATATGACAGCAAGGTTTGAGACCCAGTACTTC. The rearrangement joins TRBV7-9 to TRBJ2-5; D is possibly TRBD1 (5 bases). This CDR3 has 15 amino acids. V was trimmed by 5 bases and J by 5 bases, leaving 18 bases between them. Germline V gene sequence: CDR1 SEHNR, CDR2 FQNEAQ (reference sequence).

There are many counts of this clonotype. CDR3 sequence reads: CASSHDTPSGPETQYF. The CDR3 coding sequence is TGTGCCAGCAGCCACGATACTCCCTCGGGGCCAGAGACCCAGTACTTC. V and J are TRBV3-1 and TRBJ2-5; D tentatively fits TRBD1 or TRBD2 (5 bases each). Germline loops: CDR1 LGHDT, CDR2 YNNKEL (reference sequence). Trimming took 3 bases from V and 4 from J, leaving 18 bases between them. The CDR3 spans 16 residues.

CDR3: CASILPNTGELFF. CDR3 bases: TGTGCCAGTATCCTCCCGAACACCGGGGAGCTGTTTTTT. The chain couples TRBV19 to TRBJ2-2; D not resolved. CDR1 and CDR2 (germline): LNHDA, SQIVND (reference sequence). This CDR3 has 13 amino acids. The V and J ends lost 7 bases and 0 bases respectively, with 6 bases between them.

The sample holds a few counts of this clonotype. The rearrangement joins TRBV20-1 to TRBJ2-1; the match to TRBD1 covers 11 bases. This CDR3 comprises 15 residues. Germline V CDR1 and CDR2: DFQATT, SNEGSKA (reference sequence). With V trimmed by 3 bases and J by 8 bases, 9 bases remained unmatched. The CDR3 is CSASPFRTGGHEQFF. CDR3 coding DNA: TGCAGTGCTAGCCCGTTCAGGACAGGGGGCCATGAGCAGTTCTTC.

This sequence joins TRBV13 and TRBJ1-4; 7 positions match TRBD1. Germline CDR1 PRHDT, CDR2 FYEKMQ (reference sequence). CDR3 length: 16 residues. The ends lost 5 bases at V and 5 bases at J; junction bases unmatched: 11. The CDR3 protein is CASSVRQGGSNEKLFF. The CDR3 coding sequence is TGTGCCAGCAGCGTCCGACAGGGCGGTTCGAATGAAAAACTGTTTTTT.

CDR3 protein: CASSPYRGPGPNYGYTF. The CDR3 nucleotides are TGCGCCAGCAGCCCCTACCGTGGTCCGGGCCCTAACTATGGCTACACCTTC. The chain employs TRBV4-1 and TRBJ1-2; the D is unclear. This CDR3 has 17 residues. Trimming pared 4 bases from V and 0 bases from J, leaving 18 bases between. Germline CDR1 and CDR2: MGHRA and YSYEKL.

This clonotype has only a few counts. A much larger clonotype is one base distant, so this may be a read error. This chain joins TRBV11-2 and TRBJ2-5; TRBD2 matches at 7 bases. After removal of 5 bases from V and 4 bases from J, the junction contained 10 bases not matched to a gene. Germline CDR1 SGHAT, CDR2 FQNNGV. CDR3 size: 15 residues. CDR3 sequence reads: CASSPALGGGETQYF. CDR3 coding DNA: TGTGCCAGCAGCCCGGCTTTGGGGGGGGGAGAGACCCAGTACTTC.

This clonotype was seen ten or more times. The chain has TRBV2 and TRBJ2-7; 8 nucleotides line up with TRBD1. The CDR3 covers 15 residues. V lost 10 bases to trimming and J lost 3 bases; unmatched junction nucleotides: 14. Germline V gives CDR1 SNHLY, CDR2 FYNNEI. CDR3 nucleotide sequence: TGTGCCAATAAACTCGGACAGGGAGGAGACTACGAGCAGTACTTC. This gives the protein CANKLGQGGDYEQYF.

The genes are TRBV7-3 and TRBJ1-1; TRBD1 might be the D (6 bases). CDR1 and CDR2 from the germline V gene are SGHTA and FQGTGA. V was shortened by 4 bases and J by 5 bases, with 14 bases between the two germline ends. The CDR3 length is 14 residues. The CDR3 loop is CASSSNGGRTEAFF. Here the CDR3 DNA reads TGTGCCAGCAGCTCAAATGGGGGGCGAACTGAAGCTTTCTTT.

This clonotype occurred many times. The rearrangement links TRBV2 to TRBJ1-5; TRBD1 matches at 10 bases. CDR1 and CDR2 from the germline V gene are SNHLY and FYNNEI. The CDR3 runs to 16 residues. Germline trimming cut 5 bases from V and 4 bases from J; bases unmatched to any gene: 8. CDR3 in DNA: TGTGCCAGCAGTAATGATCCGGGACAGGGGAATCAGCCCCAGCATTTT. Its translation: CASSNDPGQGNQPQHF.

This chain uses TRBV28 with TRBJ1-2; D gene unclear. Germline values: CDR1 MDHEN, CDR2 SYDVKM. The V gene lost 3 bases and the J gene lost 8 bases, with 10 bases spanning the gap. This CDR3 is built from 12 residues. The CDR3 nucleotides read TGTGCCAGCAGTTTCTCCTCCTGGGGCTACACCTTC. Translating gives CASSFSSWGYTF.

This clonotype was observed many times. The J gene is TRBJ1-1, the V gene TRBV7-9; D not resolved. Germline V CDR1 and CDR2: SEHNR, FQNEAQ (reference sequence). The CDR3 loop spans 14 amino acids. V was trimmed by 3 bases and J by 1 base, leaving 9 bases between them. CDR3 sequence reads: CASSFQVQNTEAFF. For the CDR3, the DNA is TGTGCCAGCAGCTTTCAGGTCCAGAACACTGAAGCTTTCTTT.

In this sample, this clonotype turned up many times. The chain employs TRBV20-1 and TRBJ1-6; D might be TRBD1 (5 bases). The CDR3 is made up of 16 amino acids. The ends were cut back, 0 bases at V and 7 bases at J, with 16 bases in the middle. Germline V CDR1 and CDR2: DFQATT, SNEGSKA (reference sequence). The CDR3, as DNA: TGCAGTGCTAGAGATCAGGTCTTTGGGGGAAATTCACCCCTCCACTTT. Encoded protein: CSARDQVFGGNSPLHF.

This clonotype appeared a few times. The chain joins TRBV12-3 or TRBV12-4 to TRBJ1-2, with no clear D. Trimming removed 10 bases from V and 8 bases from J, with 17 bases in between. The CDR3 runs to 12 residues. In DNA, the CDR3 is TGTGCCACCACCGAGTCGAGACGGGGCTACACCTTC. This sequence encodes CATTESRRGYTF.

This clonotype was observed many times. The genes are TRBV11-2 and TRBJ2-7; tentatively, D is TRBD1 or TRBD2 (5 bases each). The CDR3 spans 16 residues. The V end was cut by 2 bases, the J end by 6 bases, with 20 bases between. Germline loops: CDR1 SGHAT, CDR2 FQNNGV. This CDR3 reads CASSLPLRDLRSEQYF. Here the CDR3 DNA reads TGTGCCAGCAGCTTACCTCTGAGGGACCTGCGGAGCGAGCAGTACTTC.

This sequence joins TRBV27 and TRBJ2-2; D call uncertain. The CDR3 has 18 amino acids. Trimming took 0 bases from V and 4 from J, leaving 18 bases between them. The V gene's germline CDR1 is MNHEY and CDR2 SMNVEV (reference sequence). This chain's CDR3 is CASSLSFGLVGGTGELFF. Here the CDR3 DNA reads TGTGCCAGCAGTTTATCGTTCGGGTTGGTGGGCGGCACCGGGGAGCTGTTTTTT.

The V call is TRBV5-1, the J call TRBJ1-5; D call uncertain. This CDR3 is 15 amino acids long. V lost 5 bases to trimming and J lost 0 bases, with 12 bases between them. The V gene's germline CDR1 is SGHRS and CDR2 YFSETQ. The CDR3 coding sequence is TGCGCCAGCAGACCTGACCCGCATAGCAATCAGCCCCAGCATTTT. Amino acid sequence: CASRPDPHSNQPQHF.

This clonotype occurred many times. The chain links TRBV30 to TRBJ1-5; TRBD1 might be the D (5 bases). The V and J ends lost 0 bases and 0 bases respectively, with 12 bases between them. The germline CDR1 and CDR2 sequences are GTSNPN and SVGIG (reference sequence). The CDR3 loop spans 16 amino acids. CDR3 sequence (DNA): TGTGCCTGGAGTGTACGGGGCGGGATTAGCAATCAGCCCCAGCATTTT. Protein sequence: CAWSVRGGISNQPQHF.

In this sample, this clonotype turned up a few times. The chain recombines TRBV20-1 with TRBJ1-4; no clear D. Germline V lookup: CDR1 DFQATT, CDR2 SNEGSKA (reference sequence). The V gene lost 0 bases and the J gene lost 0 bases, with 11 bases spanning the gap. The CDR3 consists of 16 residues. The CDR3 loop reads CSAREGVGATNEKLFF. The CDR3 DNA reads TGCAGTGCTAGAGAGGGCGTGGGAGCAACTAATGAAAAACTGTTTTTT.

The CDR3: CSAPSRGETQYF. The CDR3 coding sequence is TGCAGCGCCCCCTCCCGGGGGGAGACCCAGTACTTC. The chain recombines TRBV29-1 with TRBJ2-5; D might be TRBD2 (6 bases). V lost 7 bases, J lost 5 bases, and 14 bases lay in between. Looked up from germline, CDR1 is SQVTM and CDR2 is ANQGSEA. This CDR3 contains 12 residues.

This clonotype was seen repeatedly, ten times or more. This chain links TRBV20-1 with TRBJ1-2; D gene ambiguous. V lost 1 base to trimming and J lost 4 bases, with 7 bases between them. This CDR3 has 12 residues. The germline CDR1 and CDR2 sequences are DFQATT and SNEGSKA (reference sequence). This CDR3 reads CSARGPAYGYTF. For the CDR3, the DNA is TGCAGTGCTAGAGGGCCAGCCTATGGCTACACCTTC.